This record concerns one T cell receptor (beta chain) sequence. The antigen this receptor binds is unknown. No base-level quality is on record; no much larger clone is a single base apart. The data stem from a study of shared clonotypes between healthy human individuals (TCRdb year 2020). A note on the overall study: A few men and a couple of women, aged 18 to 49 years, made up the cohort. To estimate repertoire size and how much clonotype sharing occurs between individuals, the study deeply sequenced the blood TCR repertoires of five healthy adults. Libraries were prepared and TCR repertoires were sequenced by different laboratories using diverse techniques, in order to increase sequencing depth and limit assay-specific biases. Between about 0.94 and 10 billion PBMCs per donor were obtained by leukapheresis.

Using the deep immunoSEQ assay, TCR CDR3 regions were amplified from genomic DNA by multiplex PCR. For each cell subset, the extracted genomic DNA was distributed evenly across all wells of several immunoSEQ 96-well plates, and each plate served as one replicate. For unsorted PBMC, each replicate PCR was loaded with roughly 0.3 ug genomic DNA, equivalent to 25,000 to 35,000 T cell genomes. Ten immunoSEQ deep assay plates were used to sequence the unsorted PBMC genomic DNA. Purified libraries were measured with a Qubit 3.0 fluorometer, size-checked on a Bioanalyzer 2100, and measured again with the KAPA Library Quantification kit. A separate single-read 150-cycle Illumina NextSeq 550 flow cell was used to sequence each immunoSEQ 96-well plate. As for the original processing: The immunoSEQ output contained only junctional sequences without quality scores, so filtering could not match that applied to full-length reads. To assign V/J genes and CDR3, sequences were annotated against IMGT germline references using PyIR, a Python wrapper for IgBLAST v1.9. Any read was removed if the V/J assignment was weak (E-value above 1e-6), the CDR3 was missing, or the read contained stop codons, out-of-frame junctions, or ambiguous translated residues. A V3J clonotype was defined by an identical inferred V gene, J gene, and CDR3 amino acid sequence. Percentage overlap between repertoires was calculated by dividing the number of shared unique clonotypes by the size of the smaller repertoire. Three approaches were used to assess repertoire richness: RTK rarefaction, the Chao1 estimator, and Recon v2.1 estimates of unobserved clonotypes. The immuneACCESS repertoire file appears here via TCRdb, limited to in-frame rearrangements. These files lack a portion of the clones; in checked studies, under half of the deficit traces to unresolved V genes, and the cause of the others is not known. V and J calls and clone size are those listed in that table; D and trimming were worked out from the DNA. Here the sample has roughly 450,000 clones; 60% to 85% occur a single time. The ten top clones hold 10% to 15% of the sample.

The donors were healthy, HIV-negative adults with no recently reported acute infections or vaccinations. Every donor was a Caucasian adult residing in Nashville, Tennessee, USA. In the unsorted samples, 70 million to 95 million PBMCs were counted, and genomic DNA was extracted using the QIAamp DNA Blood Mini kit. After blood collection by leukapheresis, PBMCs were isolated using Ficoll-Histopaque density gradient centrifugation and then cryopreserved in the vapor phase of liquid nitrogen. The study at large found these results: Sampling was limited to blood, and TCR repertoires in tissue likely differ from TCR repertoires in blood. Based on pairwise subsampling, the degree of clonotype sharing among donors was expected to be affected by sequencing depth. The genetic and exposure-history diversity represented was limited by the small number of donors.

The receptor's source is a woman aged 40 to 55 in good health. Some clones in this sample may be carry-over from other donors' samples. The sequencing sample was made of PBMCs.

The nucleotide sequence is TGTGCCAGCAGCGTAGATCTAGCGGGAATCAATGAGCAGTTCTTC. This sequence encodes CASSVDLAGINEQFF. The chain is encoded by TRBV9 joined to TRBJ2-1; the central 9 bases match TRBD2. CDR1 SGDLS and CDR2 YYNGEE are derived from the germline V gene. The CDR3, cysteine through phenylalanine, is 15 amino acids long. Solely the CDR3 DNA is kept, with 45 bases framed from the first base. Germline trimming amounts to 0 bases on V and 6 bases on J, with 4 as the count of junction bases outside the gene matches.